These 31 T cell receptor beta chains were all obtained from the same sample, sequenced in a study of T cell clones after liver transplantation. Only in-frame clones appear in the TCRdb table, and some are missing; sequencing was by immunoSEQ multiplex PCR. Of about 25,000 clones in the sample, almost 70% are singletons; the top ten hold approximately 2.9%. The sequenced sample was CD4+ T cells from blood, obtained before liver transplant. The origin of the receptors is a human donor who received a liver transplant.

This sequence joins TRBV5-1 and TRBJ2-7; D unresolved. Per germline, CDR1 SGHRS and CDR2 YFSETQ. CDR3 length: 14 residues. The ends were cut back, 4 bases at V and 0 bases at J, with 11 bases in the middle. CDR3 protein: CASSPDGLSYEQYF. Here the CDR3 DNA reads TGCGCCAGCAGCCCGGACGGTCTCTCCTACGAGCAGTACTTC.

This chain joins TRBV5-1 and TRBJ2-7; D unclear. V was pared by 1 base and J by 0 bases, with 8 bases between. CDR3 size: 14 residues. The germline V gene has CDR1 SGHRS and CDR2 YFSETQ. CDR3 amino acids: CASSLTPSSYEQYF. The DNA of the CDR3 is TGCGCCAGCAGCTTGACGCCGAGCTCCTACGAGCAGTACTTC.

The gene calls are TRBV30 and TRBJ2-7; 7 bases line up with TRBD2. CDR3 size: 12 residues. Germline V gene lookup returns CDR1 GTSNPN and CDR2 SVGIG (reference sequence). Trimming at V came to 0 bases and at J to 4 bases, leaving 0 bases not matched to a gene. The CDR3 spells CAWSVGGYEQYF. As DNA, the CDR3 is TGTGCCTGGAGTGTGGGGGGGTACGAGCAGTACTTC.

On this clone itself: Other DNA sequences within the sample encode an identical CDR3. The chain combines TRBV7-2 with TRBJ1-6; TRBD1 matches 8 bases. Trimming took 9 bases from V and 1 from J; bases not matched to a gene: 11. The CDR3 runs to 17 residues. CDR1 and CDR2 (germline): SGHTA, FQGNSA. CDR3 sequence reads: CASSGQGGSSYNSPLHF. CDR3 DNA: TGTGCCAGTAGCGGACAGGGAGGTAGTTCCTATAATTCACCCCTCCACTTT.

This rearrangement joins TRBV2 to TRBJ1-4; D unclear. Germline V gene data show CDR1 as SNHLY and CDR2 as FYNNEI. The CDR3 consists of 14 residues. Trimming shortened V by 1 base and J by 5 bases, and 8 bases separated the two germline ends. The CDR3 nucleotides read TGTGCCAGCAGTGAAGGGACCTGGAATGAAAAACTGTTTTTT. It codes for CASSEGTWNEKLFF.

This chain links TRBV7-6 with TRBJ2-2, with D perhaps matching TRBD1 (5 bases). The CDR3 runs 15 residues. V was cut by 2 bases and J by 4 bases, with 11 bases left in between. Germline assignment: CDR1 SGHVS and CDR2 FNYEAQ. The CDR3 reads CASSLMQGGTGELFF. The CDR3, as DNA: TGTGCCAGCAGCTTAATGCAGGGCGGCACCGGGGAGCTGTTTTTT.

The chain uses TRBV15 and TRBJ2-7; unclear D gene. The germline CDR1 and CDR2 sequences are LNHNV and YYDKDF (reference sequence). This CDR3 is built from 13 residues. Trimming removed 5 bases from V and 6 bases from J, with 14 bases in between. For the CDR3, the DNA is TGTGCCACCAGCCCCCGACCATTCGGCGAGCAGTACGTC. Its translation: CATSPRPFGEQYV.

The V gene is TRBV7-2, the J gene TRBJ2-3, with D uncertain. The germline V gene encodes CDR1 SGHTA and CDR2 FQGNSA. Trimming removed 0 bases at V and 2 bases at J, with 6 bases between. This CDR3 is built from 14 residues. CDR3 nucleotide sequence: TGTGCCAGCAGCTTAGCGGAATACACAGATACGCAGTATTTT. It codes for CASSLAEYTDTQYF. The variable domain in full, with the rest retrieved from reference TRBV7-2 and TRBJ2-3, is GAGVSQSPSNKVTEKGKDVELRCDPISGHTALYWYRQSLGQGLEFLIYFQGNSAPDKSGLPSDRFSAERTGGSVSTLTIQRTQQEDSAVYLCASSLAEYTDTQYFGPGTRLTVL.

The chain recombines TRBV7-9 with TRBJ2-7; unclear D gene. CDR1 and CDR2 (germline): SEHNR, FQNEAQ (reference sequence). The ends were cut back, 1 base at V and 0 bases at J, with 10 bases in the middle. The CDR3 consists of 15 residues. CDR3 bases: TGTGCCAGCAGCTTAGAGGCCGGTCCCTCCTACGAGCAGTACGTC. It specifies CASSLEAGPSYEQYV.

As DNA, the CDR3 is TGTGCCAGCAGCGGCGGACAGGGGTCCGGTGAGCAGTACTTC. This gives the protein CASSGGQGSGEQYF. The gene calls are TRBV7-8 and TRBJ2-7, with TRBD1 matching 9 bases. CDR1 SGHVS and CDR2 FQNEAQ come from the germline V gene. V lost 5 bases, J lost 7 bases, and 9 bases stayed unmatched. The CDR3 covers 14 residues.

This clone was recorded a few times. V gene TRBV12-5 combines with J gene TRBJ2-2; maybe TRBD2 (6 bases). Between the trimmed V and J ends, which lost 4 bases and 0 bases, there was a span of 12 bases. Germline assignment: CDR1 LGHNT and CDR2 FRNRAP. The CDR3 totals 16 residues. CDR3 amino acids: CASGWAGLSNTGELFF. CDR3 nucleotide sequence: TGTGCTAGTGGTTGGGCGGGACTTTCGAACACCGGGGAGCTGTTTTTT.

The chain combines TRBV6-5 with TRBJ2-2, with 11 bases identical to TRBD2. Germline V CDR1 and CDR2: MNHEY, SVGAGI. CDR3 size: 15 residues. Trimming at V came to 5 bases and at J to 6 bases, leaving 5 bases not matched to a gene. CDR3 in DNA: TGTGCCAGCAGTCTGGGACTAGCGGCGTCCGGGGAGCTGTTTTTT. Translated, it gives CASSLGLAASGELFF.

The chain is built from TRBV5-4 and TRBJ2-1; weak D call: TRBD1 (5 bases). V lost 4 bases and J lost 6, with 17 bases in between. This CDR3 is 15 amino acids long. Germline V gene data show CDR1 as SGHNT and CDR2 as YYREEE (reference sequence). The CDR3 spells CASSQGAARVNEQFF. Written as DNA, the CDR3 is TGTGCCAGCAGCCAAGGTGCCGCCAGGGTCAATGAGCAGTTCTTC.

The chain employs TRBV2 and TRBJ2-7; TRBD1 or TRBD2 may be the D gene (5 bases each). With 6 bases removed from V and 1 base from J, the gap between germline ends came to 13 bases. The CDR3 is 14 amino acids. Per germline, CDR1 SNHLY and CDR2 FYNNEI. CDR3 in DNA: TGTGCCAGCAGGACGGGACCTCCGTCCTACGAGCAGTACTTC. This codes for CASRTGPPSYEQYF.

The chain has TRBV6-5 and TRBJ1-1; D not certain. In germline, CDR1 is MNHEY, CDR2 SVGAGI. The CDR3 totals 11 residues. Deletions cut 2 bases from V and 7 bases from J, with 5 bases between. This CDR3 reads CASSYLFEAFF. Here the CDR3 DNA reads TGTGCCAGCAGTTACCTGTTTGAAGCTTTCTTT.

The chain joins TRBV27 to TRBJ2-7, with 8 bases that match TRBD2. CDR1 and CDR2 (germline): MNHEY, SMNVEV (reference sequence). This CDR3 comprises 18 residues. V lost 3 bases and J lost 3; bases outside the gene matches: 16. DNA for the CDR3: TGTGCCAGCAGTTTCTCCTCCCAAGCGGGGGCTAATGTCTACGAGCAGTACTTC. Translating gives CASSFSSQAGANVYEQYF.

V usage is TRBV28 and J usage is TRBJ1-1, with D maybe TRBD1 (5 bases). V gave up 6 bases and J gave up 0 bases, with 11 bases separating them. Germline CDR1 MDHEN, CDR2 SYDVKM. The CDR3 extends over 14 amino acids. The CDR3: CASRPDSLNTEAFF. In DNA, the CDR3 is TGTGCCAGCAGGCCCGACAGTTTGAACACTGAAGCTTTCTTT.

The V gene is TRBV4-3, the J gene TRBJ2-2, with 8 bases matching TRBD1. The length of the CDR3 is 21 residues. Germline V lookup: CDR1 LGHNA, CDR2 YSLEER. The V segment lost 0 bases and the J segment 0 bases; nucleotides outside the gene matches: 15. The CDR3 spells CASSQEYPMTGVRPNTGELFF. The CDR3, as DNA: TGCGCCAGCAGCCAAGAATACCCTATGACAGGGGTCAGGCCGAACACCGGGGAGCTGTTTTTT.

CDR3 nucleotides: TGTGCCAGCAGCCGACTAGCGGGGGGCGCGTGGAATGAGCAGTTCTTC. This codes for CASSRLAGGAWNEQFF. The chain uses TRBV11-2 and TRBJ2-1; 13 nucleotides line up with TRBD2. This CDR3 has 16 residues. After removal of 5 bases from V and 7 bases from J, the junction contained 8 bases not matched to a gene. Germline lookup yields CDR1 SGHAT and CDR2 FQNNGV.

This clone was recorded a few times. The chain combines TRBV28 with TRBJ1-2, with 9 bases that match TRBD1. Germline V gene lookup returns CDR1 MDHEN and CDR2 SYDVKM. V gave up 6 bases and J gave up 3 bases; unmatched junction bases: 11. This CDR3 region has 16 residues. CDR3 sequence: CASSSPGGQGDYGYTF. The CDR3 nucleotides are TGTGCCAGCAGCTCCCCGGGGGGACAGGGAGACTATGGCTACACCTTC.

This clone was seen a handful of times. The rearrangement joins TRBV11-2 to TRBJ1-2; 8 nucleotides agree with TRBD1. The germline CDR1 and CDR2 sequences are SGHAT and FQNNGV. The CDR3 totals 15 residues. Trimming at V came to 5 bases and at J to 6 bases, leaving 11 bases not matched to a gene. CDR3 amino acids: CASSPRAGQAHGYTF. The CDR3 nucleotides read TGTGCCAGCAGCCCCCGTGCGGGACAGGCTCATGGCTACACCTTC.

The chain employs TRBV7-9 and TRBJ2-7; 8 bases match TRBD1. J gave up 4 bases and V 1 base, and 0 bases lay outside the gene matches. CDR1 is SEHNR, CDR2 FQNEAQ, per germline (reference sequence). CDR3 length equals 13 residues. The CDR3 nucleotides read TGTGCCAGCAGCTTAGACAGGGGGTACGAGCAGTACTTC. Translating it yields CASSLDRGYEQYF.

The chain combines TRBV6-4 with TRBJ1-1, with D possibly being TRBD1 (5 bases). The CDR3 length is 15 residues. Per germline, CDR1 MRHNA and CDR2 SNTAGT. V lost 6 bases and J 1 base, leaving 15 bases between the germline ends. The CDR3 protein is CASRPGQTPNTEAFF. CDR3 sequence (DNA): TGTGCCAGCAGGCCGGGGCAAACCCCGAACACTGAAGCTTTCTTT.

The chain combines TRBV10-3 with TRBJ2-7; tentative D call: TRBD1 (6 bases). CDR1 and CDR2 (germline): ENHRY, SYGVKD. V shed 2 bases and J shed 0 bases, with 11 bases lying between them. This CDR3 comprises 15 residues. The CDR3 coding sequence is TGTGCCATCAGTGAGCCTCAACAGGGCTCCTACGAGCAGTACTTC. Encoded protein: CAISEPQQGSYEQYF.

V and J are TRBV15 and TRBJ2-3; D not resolved. V was trimmed by 1 base and J by 0 bases, leaving 5 bases between them. Germline values: CDR1 LNHNV, CDR2 YYDKDF (reference sequence). The CDR3 totals 14 residues. This CDR3 reads CATSRGRSTDTQYF. The CDR3 DNA reads as TGTGCCACCAGCAGAGGACGGAGCACAGATACGCAGTATTTT.

J is TRBJ2-1 and V is TRBV7-8, with D unresolved. CDR1 SGHVS and CDR2 FQNEAQ come from the germline V gene. V was pared by 2 bases and J by 8 bases, with 7 bases between. The CDR3 is 12 residues long. The CDR3 here is CASSLRVDEQFF. For the CDR3, the DNA is TGTGCCAGCAGCTTACGAGTCGATGAGCAGTTCTTC. Supplemented by reference TRBV7-8 and TRBJ2-1, the full variable domain reads GAGVSQSPRYKVAKRGQDVALRCDPISGHVSLFWYQQALGQGPEFLTYFQNEAQLDKSGLPSDRFFAERPEGSVSTLKIQRTQQEDSAVYLCASSLRVDEQFFGPGTRLTVL.

The chain links TRBV18 to TRBJ2-7; 12 positions agree with TRBD1. CDR3 length equals 13 residues. CDR1 is KGHSH and CDR2 is LQKENI in the germline V gene. V was clipped by 6 bases and J by 5 bases; unmatched bases: 2. The CDR3 spells CASSGTGGNEQYF. CDR3 nucleotide sequence: TGTGCCAGCTCCGGGACAGGGGGCAACGAGCAGTACTTC.

This clone was observed a few times. The V call is TRBV9, the J call TRBJ2-1, with 14 bases aligning to TRBD2. The CDR3 contains 19 residues. V dropped 4 bases and J dropped 8; count of bases not matched to a gene: 17. Germline CDR1 and CDR2: SGDLS and YYNGEE. The CDR3 bases are TGTGCCAGCAGCCCGGCCGGGACTAGCGGGAGATTTTGGTTCGATGAGCAGTTCTTC. Translation: CASSPAGTSGRFWFDEQFF.

V gene TRBV6-5 combines with J gene TRBJ1-3, with D maybe TRBD1 (6 bases). Trimming pared 8 bases from V and 4 bases from J, leaving 15 bases between. CDR1 and CDR2 (germline): MNHEY, SVGAGI. This CDR3 region has 14 residues. The DNA of the CDR3 is TGTGCCAGCCACAGAGGGGGGTACGGAAACACCATATATTTT. Translating it yields CASHRGGYGNTIYF.

The chain uses TRBV10-3 and TRBJ1-2; tentative D call: TRBD1 (6 bases). CDR1 is ENHRY and CDR2 is SYGVKD in the germline V gene. Between the trimmed V and J ends, which lost 0 bases and 6 bases, there was a span of 11 bases. The length of the CDR3 is 14 residues. CDR3 DNA sequence: TGTGCCATCAGTGAGTCGGAGGACAGCCATGGCTACACCTTC. Protein product: CAISESEDSHGYTF.

This chain joins TRBV15 and TRBJ2-2; TRBD1 is a possible D gene (5 bases). This CDR3 comprises 19 residues. V was pared by 2 bases and J by 5 bases, with 24 bases between. Per the germline V gene, CDR1 is LNHNV and CDR2 is YYDKDF (reference sequence). The CDR3 protein is CATSRLLGSVARATGELFF. CDR3 coding DNA: TGTGCCACCAGCAGACTTTTAGGGTCCGTCGCCAGGGCGACCGGGGAGCTGTTTTTT.